A single sample is the source of the 12 T cell receptor beta chains below, sequenced in a study of T cell changes during pregnancy in multiple sclerosis. Here immunoSEQ multiplex PCR was the method, and the copy in TCRdb shows in-frame clones only, minus some. This repertoire shows around 19,000 clones, about 90% found once; its top ten account for about 13%. Sequenced here: CD8+ T cells from peripheral blood mononuclear cells, sampled in the third trimester of pregnancy. The receptors were gathered from a female donor in good health, enrolled as a control in a pregnancy study.

The chain links TRBV19 to TRBJ2-5; tentatively, D is TRBD2 (6 bases). The CDR3 loop spans 14 amino acids. V was trimmed by 6 bases and J by 1 base, leaving 12 bases between them. Looked up from germline, CDR1 is LNHDA and CDR2 is SQIVND (reference sequence). CDR3 DNA: TGTGCCAGTAGACGGCAAGCGGGCCAAGAGACCCAGTACTTC. Translation: CASRRQAGQETQYF.

The chain employs TRBV4-2 and TRBJ1-1; the D gene is possibly TRBD1 (5 bases). V lost 2 bases, J lost 11 bases, and 18 bases lay in between. This CDR3 has 14 amino acids. The germline V gene has CDR1 LGHNA and CDR2 YNFKEQ. CDR3 residues: CASSQPSTSRAAFF. The CDR3 DNA follows: TGTGCCAGCAGCCAACCCTCAACCAGCAGGGCGGCTTTCTTT.

This rearrangement joins TRBV27 to TRBJ1-1; 10 bases map to TRBD1. V dropped 2 bases and J dropped 7; count of bases not matched to a gene: 10. CDR3 length: 16 amino acids. Germline V gene lookup returns CDR1 MNHEY and CDR2 SMNVEV (reference sequence). CDR3 DNA sequence: TGTGCCAGCAGTTTAGTCCCAAGGACAGGGGGGGATGAAGCTTTCTTT. This sequence encodes CASSLVPRTGGDEAFF.

V usage is TRBV6-5 and J usage is TRBJ1-2; D perhaps matches TRBD1 (6 bases). CDR1 and CDR2 (germline): MNHEY, SVGAGI. Trimming shortened V by 0 bases and J by 6 bases, and 8 bases separated the two germline ends. The CDR3 has 13 amino acids. The CDR3 bases are TGTGCCAGCAGTTACTCCTACAGGGATGGCTACACCTTC. As protein: CASSYSYRDGYTF.

The V and J genes are TRBV6-4 and TRBJ2-1, with 10 bases fitting TRBD2. The CDR3 is 16 amino acids. Germline CDR1 and CDR2: MRHNA and SNTAGT. The trim removed 0 bases at V and 8 bases at J, leaving 7 bases unmatched. CDR3 amino acids: CASSDSNSGGGHEQFF. The CDR3 DNA sequence: TGTGCCAGCAGTGACTCGAACAGCGGGGGGGGACATGAGCAGTTCTTC.

The J gene is TRBJ1-4, the V gene TRBV19, with TRBD1 matching over 7 bases. Unmatched junction bases numbered 1, after V lost 4 bases and J lost 5 bases. Looked up from germline, CDR1 is LNHDA and CDR2 is SQIVND (reference sequence). The CDR3 is 13 residues long. The CDR3: CASSTTGNEKLFF. The CDR3 DNA is TGTGCCAGTAGTACGACAGGGAATGAAAAACTGTTTTTT.

V is TRBV7-9 and J is TRBJ2-5; 9 nucleotides match TRBD2. Germline values: CDR1 SEHNR, CDR2 FQNEAQ (reference sequence). V was clipped by 4 bases and J by 4 bases; unmatched bases: 4. The CDR3 sequence is 14 residues long. CDR3 in amino acids: CASSSSGERETQYF. DNA for the CDR3: TGTGCCAGCAGCTCTAGCGGGGAGCGAGAGACCCAGTACTTC.

The chain employs TRBV28 and TRBJ2-7, with no clear D. The CDR3 loop spans 13 amino acids. Germline V lookup: CDR1 MDHEN, CDR2 SYDVKM. Trimming took 6 bases from V and 3 from J, leaving 12 bases between them. The CDR3 nucleotides read TGTGCCAGCAGGCCCGGTCCATACTACGAGCAGTACTTC. Residues: CASRPGPYYEQYF.

The chain combines TRBV6-5 with TRBJ2-1; 11 nucleotides line up with TRBD2. This CDR3 has 15 amino acids. Germline trimming cut 5 bases from V and 2 bases from J; bases unmatched to any gene: 2. Germline CDR1 and CDR2: MNHEY and SVGAGI. The CDR3 nucleotides read TGTGCCAGCAGTCGACTAGCGGGGCCCTACAATGAGCAGTTCTTC. Amino acids: CASSRLAGPYNEQFF.

Of note for this clone: One junction end disagrees with the germline gene, perhaps due to a read error. This chain joins TRBV11-2 and TRBJ2-7; perhaps TRBD1 as D (6 bases). Germline CDR1 SGHAT, CDR2 FQNNGV. The CDR3 is 12 residues long. The CDR3 reads CASSTRQEERHF. For the CDR3, the DNA is TGTGCCAGCAGCACACGACAGGAGGAACGTCACTTC. The variable domain in full, with the rest retrieved from reference TRBV11-2 and TRBJ2-7, is EAGVAQSPRYKIIEKRQSVAFWCNPISGHATLYWYQQILGQGPKLLIQFQNNGVVDDSQLPKDRFSAERLKGVDSTLKIQPAKLEDSAVYLCASSTRQEERHFGPGTRLTVT.

This chain uses TRBV13 with TRBJ2-1, with TRBD2 matching over 8 bases. The V and J ends lost 5 bases and 6 bases, in that order; junction bases with no gene match: 12. Germline-derived CDR1 and CDR2 are PRHDT and FYEKMQ (reference sequence). The CDR3 spans 16 residues. The CDR3: CASSGLAGNDLNEQFF. The DNA of the CDR3 is TGTGCCAGCAGCGGATTAGCGGGAAACGATCTCAATGAGCAGTTCTTC.

The gene calls are TRBV9 and TRBJ2-1; 8 nucleotides align to TRBD2. This CDR3 region has 17 residues. V dropped 0 bases and J dropped 3; count of bases not matched to a gene: 8. Germline CDR1 reads SGDLS; CDR2 reads YYNGEE. In DNA, the CDR3 is TGTGCCAGCAGCGTAGGCAAGCGGGGGCGGGACTACAATGAGCAGTTCTTC. As protein: CASSVGKRGRDYNEQFF. Variable domain in full (rest from reference TRBV9 and TRBJ2-1): DSGVTQTPKHLITATGQRVTLRCSPRSGDLSVYWYQQSLDQGLQFLIQYYNGEERAKGNILERFSAQQFPDLHSELNLSSLELGDSALYFCASSVGKRGRDYNEQFFGPGTRLTVL.